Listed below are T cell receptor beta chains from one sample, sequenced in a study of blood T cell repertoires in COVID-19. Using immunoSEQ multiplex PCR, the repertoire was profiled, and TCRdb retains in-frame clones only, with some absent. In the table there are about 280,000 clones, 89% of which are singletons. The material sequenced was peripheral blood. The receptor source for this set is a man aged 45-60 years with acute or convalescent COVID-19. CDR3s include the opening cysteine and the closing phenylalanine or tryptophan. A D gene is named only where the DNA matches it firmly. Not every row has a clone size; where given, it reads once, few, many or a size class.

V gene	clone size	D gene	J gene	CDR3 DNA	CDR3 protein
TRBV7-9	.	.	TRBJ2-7	TGTGCCAGCAGCTTAGCGATCTCGGGTCCGGACTTC	CASSLAISGPDF
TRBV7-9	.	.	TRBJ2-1	TGTGCCAGCAGCTTAGCATCCGGTGATGAGCAGTTCTTC	CASSLASGDEQFF
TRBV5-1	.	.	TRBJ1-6	TGCGCCAGCAAGGGGACACTCGTCTCCTATAATTCACCCCTCCACTTT	CASKGTLVSYNSPLHF
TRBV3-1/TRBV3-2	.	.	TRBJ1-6	TGTGCCAGCAGCCAAGATAGCAGTAACTCACCCCTCCACTTT	CASSQDSSNSPLHF
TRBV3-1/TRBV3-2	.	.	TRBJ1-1	TGTGCCAGCAGCCCGGAAGGGGGGGCCGGGGCTTTCTTT	CASSPEGGAGAFF
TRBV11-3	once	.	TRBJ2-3	TGTGCCAGCAGCTTGGGACACTCCACAGATACGCAGTATTTT	CASSLGHSTDTQYF
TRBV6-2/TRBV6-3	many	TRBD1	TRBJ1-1	TGTGCCAGCAGTAACAGGGGAAGGGACACTGAAGCTTTCTTT	CASSNRGRDTEAFF
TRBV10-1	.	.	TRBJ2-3	TGCGCCAGCAGTGGCCTAATTAGCACAGATACGCAGTATTTT	CASSGLISTDTQYF
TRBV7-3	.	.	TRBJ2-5	TGTGCCAGCAGCTTAATCCCGCAAGAGACCCAGTACTTC	CASSLIPQETQYF
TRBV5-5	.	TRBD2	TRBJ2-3	TGTGCCAGCAGCTTTCGTCTAGCGGGGGGAATAACGCAGTATTTT	CASSFRLAGGITQYF
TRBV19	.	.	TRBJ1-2	TGTGCCAGTACGGTTCTGGGGCTCTATGGCTACACCTTC	CASTVLGLYGYTF
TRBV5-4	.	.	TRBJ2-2	TGTGCCAGCAGCGGTTACAGCGGCGGGGAGCTGTTTTTT	CASSGYSGGELFF
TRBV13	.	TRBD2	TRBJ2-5	TGTGCCAGCAGCCCCGAGCGGGGGGAACAAGAGACCCAGTACTTC	CASSPERGEQETQYF
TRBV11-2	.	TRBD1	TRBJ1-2	TGTGCCAGCAGCCCCCCGACAGGGCTTTATGGCTACACCTTC	CASSPPTGLYGYTF
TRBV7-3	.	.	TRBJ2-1	TGTGCCAGCAGCTTTCGCGGGGACTCCTACAATGAGCAGTTCTTC	CASSFRGDSYNEQFF
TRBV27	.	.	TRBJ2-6	TGTGCCAGCAGTCCAGTCCTTGGGGCCAACGTCCTGACTTTC	CASSPVLGANVLTF
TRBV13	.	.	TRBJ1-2	TGTGCCAGCAGCCCCACTCGGAACAGTCTCCACACCTTC	CASSPTRNSLHTF
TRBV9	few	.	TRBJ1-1	TGTGCCAGCAGCGTAGCTATTGGGGGCGAGGTCACTGAAGCTTTCTTT	CASSVAIGGEVTEAFF
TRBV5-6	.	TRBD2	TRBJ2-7	TGTGCCAGCAGCCTAAAAAGCGGGGGGGCGTCCTACGAGCAGTACTTC	CASSLKSGGASYEQYF
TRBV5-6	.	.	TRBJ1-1	TGTGCCAGCAGCTTGGTAGGGGCCGGTGCCAGGACTGAAGCTTTCTTT	CASSLVGAGARTEAFF
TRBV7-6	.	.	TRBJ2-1	TGTGCCAGCAGCCCGATACAGGGTATATTTGTCGAGCAGTTCTTC	CASSPIQGIFVEQFF
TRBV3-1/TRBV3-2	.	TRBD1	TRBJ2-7	TGTGCCAGCAGCCAGACAGGGGCGAGAGGCGAGCAGTACTTC	CASSQTGARGEQYF
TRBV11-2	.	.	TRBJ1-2	TGTGCCAGCAGCTTAGGCAGGGTAAACTATGGCTACACCTTC	CASSLGRVNYGYTF
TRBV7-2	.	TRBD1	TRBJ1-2	TGTGCCAGCAGCACCCCGACAGGGGCTATTATCTATGGCTACACCTTC	CASSTPTGAIIYGYTF
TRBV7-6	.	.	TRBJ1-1	TGTGCCAGCAGCCGAGACGCCCTACCGGGACAAAGACGGGGGAACACTGAAGCTTTCTTT	CASSRDALPGQRRGNTEAFF
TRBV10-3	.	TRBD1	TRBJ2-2	TGTGCCATCAGCGACAGGGAAAACACCGGGGAGCTGTTTTTT	CAISDRENTGELFF
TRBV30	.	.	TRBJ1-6	TGTGCCTGGAGTGTACAGAATGGTTCACCCCTCCACTTT	CAWSVQNGSPLHF
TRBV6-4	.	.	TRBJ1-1	TGTGCCAGCAGTGACATTGCGGGGACTGAAGCTTTCTTT	CASSDIAGTEAFF
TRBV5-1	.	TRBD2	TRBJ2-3	TGCGCCAGCACCATACTGGGCGGGGGGGCCGATACAGATACGCAGTATTTT	CASTILGGGADTDTQYF
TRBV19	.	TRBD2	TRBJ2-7	TGTGCCAGTAGTGCCGGGGGGGGTTCCTACGAGCAGTACTTC	CASSAGGGSYEQYF
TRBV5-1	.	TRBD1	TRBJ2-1	TGCGCCAGCAGCATACCTACCGGGACAGGTTACAATGAGCAGTTCTTC	CASSIPTGTGYNEQFF
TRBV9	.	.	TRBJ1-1	TGTGCCAGCAGCGTAGGACAGTTCAGGGCTGAAGCTTTCTTT	CASSVGQFRAEAFF
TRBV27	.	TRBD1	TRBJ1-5	TGTGCCAGCAGTCTGACCGAGTCCGGGACAGGGCAGCATTTT	CASSLTESGTGQHF
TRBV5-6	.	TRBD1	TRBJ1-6	TGTGCCAGCAGCGGACAGGGGAATTCACCCCTCCACTTT	CASSGQGNSPLHF
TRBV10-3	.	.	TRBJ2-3	TGTGCCATCAGTGAGTCGATCGGGGTAGCCCCCACAGATACGCAGTATTTT	CAISESIGVAPTDTQYF
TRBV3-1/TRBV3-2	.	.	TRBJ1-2	TGTGCCAGCAGCCAACTGACGGTGGAGGGGGGCTACACCTTC	CASSQLTVEGGYTF
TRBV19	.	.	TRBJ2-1	TGTGCCAGTAGTATTAGCCAGGGCCACTTCAATGAGCAGTTCTTC	CASSISQGHFNEQFF
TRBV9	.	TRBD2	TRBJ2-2	TGTGCCAGCAGCCTGGGGACTAGCGGGGGGTATCTGTTTTTT	CASSLGTSGGYLFF
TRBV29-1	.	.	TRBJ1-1	TGCAGCGCGGGCCCCGGGATAAACACTGAAGCTTTCTTT	CSAGPGINTEAFF
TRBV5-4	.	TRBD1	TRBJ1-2	TGTGCCAGCAGCTTGGTTAGGGGACAGGACTATGGCTACACCTTC	CASSLVRGQDYGYTF
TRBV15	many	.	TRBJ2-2	TGTGCCACCAGCAGAGCGGGCACCGGGGAGCTGTTTTTT	CATSRAGTGELFF
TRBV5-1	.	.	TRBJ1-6	TGCGCCAGCAGCTTGGCACGGGGGGTTAATAATTCACCCCTCCACTTT	CASSLARGVNNSPLHF
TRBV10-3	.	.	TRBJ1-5	TGTGCCATCAGGGAAGGGGCGGGGAATCAGCCCCAGCATTTT	CAIREGAGNQPQHF